Below, 28 T cell receptor beta chains from the same sample are listed, as sequenced in a study of T cell repertoires in ileal Crohn's disease (dated by TCRdb to between 2019 and 2020). Receptor amplification or capture employed the immunoSEQ multiplex PCR assay. As stored in TCRdb, this immuneACCESS dataset retains in-frame rearrangements with V and J assigned. A fraction of the clones does not appear; measured against another copy, unresolved V genes explain less than half of the discrepancy, and the remainder lacks a known reason. The sample yields approximately 5,400 clones; 82% were counted once. The ten top clones hold 14% of the sample. The sample was ileal tissue. The receptors originated from an adult with Crohn's disease.

The chain employs TRBV28 and TRBJ2-1, with 7 bases identical to TRBD2. V lost 8 bases, J lost 8 bases, and 15 bases stayed unmatched. CDR3 length: 15 residues. The V gene's germline CDR1 is MDHEN and CDR2 SYDVKM. CDR3 nucleotide sequence: TGTGCCAGCCTAAAGGGAGGGAATACGATAGATGAGCAGTTCTTC. Its translation: CASLKGGNTIDEQFF.

The rearrangement joins TRBV11-2 to TRBJ1-1; 8 nucleotides agree with TRBD1. The germline CDR1 and CDR2 sequences are SGHAT and FQNNGV. The V and J ends lost 5 bases and 3 bases, in that order; junction bases with no gene match: 5. CDR3 length: 14 amino acids. The CDR3 nucleotides read TGTGCCAGCAGCCCCGGACAGGGCCACACTGAAGCTTTCTTT. Protein sequence: CASSPGQGHTEAFF.

This clone is large (0.1 to 1%). The chain employs TRBV7-9 and TRBJ1-3, with D uncertain. The CDR3 totals 16 residues. Germline V lookup: CDR1 SEHNR, CDR2 FQNEAQ (reference sequence). Trimming removed 0 bases from V and 0 bases from J, with 9 bases in between. CDR3 bases: TGTGCCAGCAGCTTAGCGGCAGGCATCTCTGGAAACACCATATATTTT. Its protein is CASSLAAGISGNTIYF.

The chain links TRBV4-2 to TRBJ1-5; 8 nucleotides match TRBD1. Losses at the gene ends were 1 base for V and 4 bases for J; bases not matched to a gene: 3. Germline CDR1 is LGHNA and CDR2 is YNFKEQ. The CDR3 totals 15 residues. CDR3 bases: TGTGCCAGCAGCCAAGCCGGGGACAGGAATCAGCCCCAGCATTTT. Amino acid sequence: CASSQAGDRNQPQHF.

CDR3 in amino acids: CASKGQNNEKLFF. CDR3 coding DNA: TGTGCCAGCAAGGGACAGAACAATGAAAAACTGTTTTTT. The chain combines TRBV18 with TRBJ1-4; 7 bases are shared with TRBD1. The V and J ends lost 8 bases and 5 bases, in that order; junction bases with no gene match: 5. The CDR3 covers 13 residues. CDR1 and CDR2 (germline): KGHSH, LQKENI.

This clone is a singleton in its sample. Other nucleotide sequences in the sample specify the same CDR3. This rearrangement joins TRBV19 to TRBJ2-5; D gene unclear. Germline CDR1 and CDR2: LNHDA and SQIVND (reference sequence). Between the trimmed V and J ends, which lost 8 bases and 0 bases, there was a span of 10 bases. The CDR3 is 13 residues long. The CDR3 here is CASGRAYQETQYF. For the CDR3, the DNA is TGTGCCAGTGGAAGAGCTTACCAAGAGACCCAGTACTTC.

The chain combines TRBV5-1 with TRBJ2-5, with D possibly being TRBD2 (6 bases). This CDR3 spans 14 amino acids. The ends were cut back, 0 bases at V and 2 bases at J, with 8 bases in the middle. Germline values: CDR1 SGHRS, CDR2 YFSETQ. This CDR3 is CASSLVAAQETQYF. Written as DNA, the CDR3 is TGCGCCAGCAGCTTGGTAGCGGCTCAAGAGACCCAGTACTTC.

This chain links TRBV23-1 with TRBJ2-6; the D is unclear. TRBV23-1 is an open reading frame whose function is uncertain. This CDR3 has 22 amino acids. Trimming stripped 1 base from V and 0 bases from J, with 25 bases between. In DNA, the CDR3 is TGCGCCAGCAGTCAATACAGAAATCAAGCCCAAAGGCCCATCTCTGGGGCCAACGTCCTGACTTTC. As protein: CASSQYRNQAQRPISGANVLTF.

This rearrangement joins TRBV7-6 to TRBJ2-2, with TRBD2 matching 8 bases. CDR1 and CDR2 from the germline V gene are SGHVS and FNYEAQ. The CDR3 runs 18 residues. V was pared by 1 base and J by 4 bases, with 11 bases of the junction left unmatched. The CDR3 reads CASSLVAGGNMGTGELFF. CDR3 bases: TGTGCCAGCAGCTTAGTGGCGGGGGGCAATATGGGCACCGGGGAGCTGTTTTTT.

The rearrangement joins TRBV5-5 to TRBJ1-2; D unclear. Trimming took 2 bases from V and 2 from J, leaving 10 bases between them. This CDR3 contains 14 residues. Germline values: CDR1 SGHKS, CDR2 YYEKEE (reference sequence). CDR3 protein: CASSLGSGNYGYTF. The CDR3 DNA sequence: TGTGCCAGCAGCTTAGGGTCGGGGAACTATGGCTACACCTTC.

This chain connects TRBV7-3 to TRBJ2-2; 7 bases are shared with TRBD2. CDR3 size: 17 residues. Per the germline V gene, CDR1 is SGHTA and CDR2 is FQGTGA. Unmatched junction bases numbered 4, after V lost 0 bases and J lost 0 bases. The CDR3 DNA reads as TGTGCCAGCAGCTTAACGGGGAGGGGCGCGAACACCGGGGAGCTGTTTTTT. Encoded protein: CASSLTGRGANTGELFF.

This clone was recorded a few times. The chain couples TRBV5-1 to TRBJ2-7; no reliable D call. The CDR3 length is 15 residues. The V end was cut by 2 bases, the J end by 0 bases, with 12 bases between. Germline CDR1 and CDR2: SGHRS and YFSETQ. CDR3 DNA: TGCGCCAGCAGCTTCTCTAGGACCTTCTCCTACGAGCAGTACTTC. Protein sequence: CASSFSRTFSYEQYF.

The chain links TRBV19 to TRBJ2-7; perhaps TRBD2 as D (5 bases). V lost 10 bases and J 3 bases, leaving 19 bases between the germline ends. The CDR3 contains 14 residues. Per the germline V gene, CDR1 is LNHDA and CDR2 is SQIVND (reference sequence). CDR3 amino acids: CATRGPPGIYEQYF. The CDR3, as DNA: TGTGCCACTCGTGGACCCCCGGGAATCTACGAGCAGTACTTC.

The V call is TRBV5-4, the J call TRBJ1-1; D perhaps matches TRBD1 (5 bases). The germline V gene encodes CDR1 SGHNT and CDR2 YYREEE (reference sequence). V lost 0 bases to trimming and J lost 8 bases, with 14 bases between them. CDR3 length: 14 residues. CDR3 residues: CASSLARGAAEAFF. The CDR3 DNA sequence: TGTGCCAGCAGCTTGGCCCGCGGGGCAGCAGAAGCTTTCTTT.

This clone was recorded only once. This chain uses TRBV10-3 with TRBJ2-7, with D possibly matching TRBD1 (5 bases). Trimming left V 5 bases short and J 3 bases short, with 8 bases between. Germline lookup yields CDR1 ENHRY and CDR2 SYGVKD. The CDR3 is 12 amino acids. For the CDR3, the DNA is TGTGCCATCAGTCCAGGGAACTACGAGCAGTACTTC. Its protein is CAISPGNYEQYF.

The chain links TRBV13 to TRBJ2-3, with 8 bases aligning to TRBD2. This CDR3 has 16 residues. Germline CDR1 PRHDT, CDR2 FYEKMQ (reference sequence). The V and J ends lost 4 bases and 3 bases, in that order; junction bases with no gene match: 9. This chain's CDR3 is CASSYPREAGTDTQYF. The CDR3 DNA is TGTGCCAGCAGCTATCCGCGGGAGGCGGGAACAGATACGCAGTATTTT.

This clone came up once. The V call is TRBV7-2, the J call TRBJ2-1; D could derive from TRBD1 or TRBD2 (5 bases each). There are 15 residues in the CDR3. V dropped 5 bases and J dropped 7 bases, with 18 bases sitting between them. Germline CDR1 is SGHTA and CDR2 is FQGNSA. CDR3 coding DNA: TGTGCCAGCAGCCCGGGAAGGGACGTGGGGAATGAGCAGTTCTTC. Protein product: CASSPGRDVGNEQFF.

This clone was picked up a small number of times. The genes are TRBV6-6 and TRBJ1-1; unclear D gene. In germline, CDR1 is MNHNY, CDR2 SVGAGI (reference sequence). The ends were cut back, 7 bases at V and 0 bases at J, with 15 bases in the middle. The CDR3 has 15 residues. CDR3 sequence (DNA): TGTGCCAGCACGGTCGCGGGTCGGATGAACACTGAAGCTTTCTTT. Encoded protein: CASTVAGRMNTEAFF.

The chain combines TRBV4-1 with TRBJ1-2; the D is unclear. Looked up from germline, CDR1 is MGHRA and CDR2 is YSYEKL. This CDR3 is built from 13 residues. V lost 0 bases and J lost 8, with 10 bases in between. The CDR3 region is CASSQDRFGGYTF. The CDR3 DNA sequence: TGCGCCAGCAGCCAAGATCGATTCGGGGGCTACACCTTC.

The CDR3 DNA sequence: TGTGCCAGCAGCTCTCAAGAGACCCAGTACTTC. Amino acid sequence: CASSSQETQYF. The chain couples TRBV7-3 to TRBJ2-5; no firm D call. Trimming stripped 4 bases from V and 2 bases from J, with 2 bases between. This CDR3 has 11 amino acids. Germline CDR1 and CDR2: SGHTA and FQGTGA. Full variable domain (outside the CDR3, taken from reference TRBV7-3 and TRBJ2-5): GAGVSQTPSNKVTEKGKYVELRCDPISGHTALYWYRQSLGQGPEFLIYFQGTGAADDSGLPNDRFFAVRPEGSVSTLKIQRTERGDSAVYLCASSSQETQYFGPGTRLLVL.

V is TRBV6-4 and J is TRBJ1-4, with D tentatively TRBD1 (5 bases). CDR1 and CDR2 from the germline V gene are MRHNA and SNTAGT. This CDR3 region has 15 residues. V gave up 4 bases and J gave up 8 bases, with 17 bases separating them. CDR3 in amino acids: CASSGSRVGDEKLFF. In DNA form, the CDR3 reads TGTGCCAGCAGTGGGTCCAGGGTCGGAGACGAAAAACTGTTTTTT.

The genes are TRBV28 and TRBJ2-5; TRBD2 matches at 10 bases. Trimming cost V 5 bases and J 3 bases; bases outside gene matches: 6. This CDR3 has 15 residues. From germline, CDR1 is MDHEN and CDR2 SYDVKM. CDR3 protein: CASSGHGLAEETQYF. Written as DNA, the CDR3 is TGTGCCAGCAGTGGGCATGGACTAGCGGAAGAGACCCAGTACTTC. The variable domain in full, completed from reference TRBV28 and TRBJ2-5, reads DVKVTQSSRYLVKRTGEKVFLECVQDMDHENMFWYRQDPGLGLRLIYFSYDVKMKEKGDIPEGYSVSREKKERFSLILESASTNQTSMYLCASSGHGLAEETQYFGPGTRLLVL.

The chain joins TRBV2 to TRBJ1-4, with 8 bases lining up with TRBD1. The CDR3 has 14 amino acids. From germline, CDR1 is SNHLY and CDR2 FYNNEI. After removal of 8 bases from V and 4 bases from J, the junction contained 6 bases not matched to a gene. CDR3 sequence: CASLDRGGNEKLFF. The CDR3 DNA reads TGTGCCAGCTTAGACAGGGGAGGTAATGAAAAACTGTTTTTT.

This sequence joins TRBV5-4 and TRBJ2-5; D might be TRBD1 or TRBD2, each matching 5 bases. The CDR3 has 13 residues. Looked up from germline, CDR1 is SGHNT and CDR2 is YYREEE (reference sequence). The germline V and J ends were trimmed by 4 bases and 4 bases, with 11 bases remaining between them. The CDR3 loop reads CASSLGVLETQYF. For the CDR3, the DNA is TGTGCCAGCAGCCTGGGGGTGTTAGAGACCCAGTACTTC. The full variable domain, in which reference TRBV5-4 and TRBJ2-5 provide the parts outside the CDR3, is ETGVTQSPTHLIKTRGQQVTLRCSSQSGHNTVSWYQQALGQGPQFIFQYYREEENGRGNFPPRFSGLQFPNYSSELNVNALELDDSALYLCASSLGVLETQYFGPGTRLLVL.

This clone has only one observation. The CDR3 region is CASSDTSGRMTQYF. Here the CDR3 DNA reads TGTGCCAGCAGCGACACTAGCGGGAGAATGACCCAGTACTTC. V usage is TRBV7-9 and J usage is TRBJ2-5, with 11 nucleotides matching TRBD2. CDR3 length equals 14 residues. Germline V CDR1 and CDR2: SEHNR, FQNEAQ (reference sequence). J lost 7 bases, V lost 5 bases, and 6 bases had no gene match.

The chain carries TRBV11-2 and TRBJ2-1; the D is unclear. The CDR3 is 11 amino acids. The germline V gene has CDR1 SGHAT and CDR2 FQNNGV. Deletions cut 4 bases from V and 3 bases from J, with 1 base between. The CDR3 loop reads CASSYYNEQFF. Written as DNA, the CDR3 is TGTGCCAGCAGCTACTACAATGAGCAGTTCTTC.

The V gene is TRBV7-2, the J gene TRBJ1-2; TRBD1 aligns across 9 bases. CDR3 size: 15 residues. V shed 4 bases and J 7 bases; nucleotides not matched to a gene: 10. In germline, CDR1 is SGHTA, CDR2 FQGNSA. CDR3 amino acids: CASSSRGGTGIGYTF. CDR3 DNA: TGTGCCAGCAGCTCACGAGGGGGGACAGGGATTGGCTACACCTTC.

The rearrangement links TRBV7-2 to TRBJ1-1; 8 nucleotides agree with TRBD1. Losses at the gene ends were 5 bases for V and 5 bases for J; bases not matched to a gene: 10. The germline V gene encodes CDR1 SGHTA and CDR2 FQGNSA. The CDR3 covers 15 residues. CDR3 residues: CASSPLRQGATEAFF. CDR3 DNA: TGTGCCAGCAGCCCCCTTCGGCAGGGGGCGACTGAAGCTTTCTTT.